This TCR beta chain was recovered during a study of T cells after yellow fever vaccination. CDR3 length: 15 residues. V lost 1 base and J 5 bases, leaving 15 bases between the germline ends. The germline CDR1 and CDR2 sequences are SGHTA and FQGNSA. TCRdb passed the 5' RACE reads through MiXCR, listing each CDR3 protein once. This table has about 220,000 distinct CDR3 sequences, under 3.5% appearing once. This sequence originates from a young man who received the YFV17D yellow fever vaccine. The input for sequencing was CD4+ T cells sorted from PBMCs, taken 10 days after the yellow fever booster vaccination. This sequence joins TRBV7-2 and TRBJ2-7, with D possibly TRBD2 on 5 matching bases. Written as DNA, the CDR3 is TGTGCCAGCAGCTTAGGAGGGTCCGGGTCTGACGAGCAGTACGTC. It is translated as CASSLGGSGSDEQYV.